Presented here are 30 T cell receptor beta chains from one specimen sequenced in a study of blood T cell repertoires in COVID-19. Measured with immunoSEQ multiplex PCR; TCRdb has only the in-frame clones, and not every one. The sample carries roughly 260,000 clones, roughly 85% recorded once. Specimen: PBMCs or T cells enriched from blood (not recorded which). Receptors originate from a woman aged 45-65 years who had recovered from COVID-19.

This clone was detected a few times. V usage is TRBV5-6 and J usage is TRBJ1-2, with D possibly being TRBD1 (6 bases). Germline values: CDR1 SGHDT, CDR2 YYEEEE. CDR3 size: 14 residues. V lost 4 bases and J 2 bases, leaving 12 bases between the germline ends. CDR3 DNA sequence: TGTGCCAGCAGCACGGACAGTGCCAACTATGGCTACACCTTC. Amino acid sequence: CASSTDSANYGYTF.

V usage is TRBV18 and J usage is TRBJ1-2, with TRBD1 matching over 7 bases. Per germline, CDR1 KGHSH and CDR2 LQKENI. The CDR3 sequence is 19 residues long. The V gene end was trimmed by 4 bases and the J gene end by 1 base; junction bases not matched to a gene: 18. The CDR3 sequence is CASSLSDSLGQQLNYGYTF. The CDR3 coding sequence is TGTGCCAGCTCACTAAGCGACTCGTTGGGACAGCAACTTAACTATGGCTACACCTTC.

The chain joins TRBV9 to TRBJ2-1; possibly TRBD2 for D (7 bases). This CDR3 contains 15 residues. Looked up from germline, CDR1 is SGDLS and CDR2 is YYNGEE. The V gene lost 0 bases and the J gene lost 6 bases, with 13 bases spanning the gap. CDR3 protein: CASSVGGGASNEQFF. CDR3 bases: TGTGCCAGCAGCGTAGGTGGGGGGGCGAGCAATGAGCAGTTCTTC.

The chain couples TRBV10-3 to TRBJ1-6; 11 nucleotides agree with TRBD1. This CDR3 has 19 amino acids. Germline CDR1 reads ENHRY; CDR2 reads SYGVKD. V dropped 3 bases and J dropped 0; count of bases not matched to a gene: 7. CDR3 region: CAISDQDRGLSSYNSPLHF. The DNA of the CDR3 is TGTGCCATCAGTGACCAGGACAGGGGGCTTAGCTCCTATAATTCACCCCTCCACTTT.

V is TRBV7-9 and J is TRBJ2-1; 9 nucleotides align to TRBD1. CDR3 length: 17 residues. Trimming at V came to 1 base and at J to 0 bases, leaving 4 bases not matched to a gene. Germline CDR1 is SEHNR and CDR2 is FQNEAQ (reference sequence). The CDR3 bases are TGTGCCAGCAGCTTAGTGACAGGGGGAATCTCCTACAATGAGCAGTTCTTC. As protein: CASSLVTGGISYNEQFF.

This clone has at least ten counts. The chain uses TRBV3-1 (or the pseudogene TRBV3-2) and TRBJ2-1; 9 bases line up with TRBD1. V shed 2 bases and J 5 bases; nucleotides not matched to a gene: 13. The CDR3 has 18 amino acids. The germline gives CDR1 LGHDT, CDR2 YNNKEL (reference sequence). CDR3 DNA sequence: TGTGCCAGCAGCCAAACGCCTATGACAGGGGGAGACCACAATGAGCAGTTCTTC. This sequence encodes CASSQTPMTGGDHNEQFF.

Only one count was recorded for this clone. The chain links TRBV11-3 to TRBJ1-1; possible D gene TRBD1, 5 bases. Per germline, CDR1 SGHNT and CDR2 YENEEA. Between the trimmed V and J ends, which lost 5 bases and 3 bases, there was a span of 16 bases. This CDR3 is 15 amino acids long. DNA of the CDR3: TGTGCCAGCAGCCAAGAGGGGACTCAGGACACTGAAGCTTTCTTT. Its translation is CASSQEGTQDTEAFF.

This clone was found once. This chain links TRBV18 with TRBJ2-7, with 9 bases identical to TRBD2. The CDR3 is made up of 14 amino acids. Losses at the gene ends were 9 bases for V and 7 bases for J; bases not matched to a gene: 13. Germline assignment: CDR1 KGHSH and CDR2 LQKENI. CDR3 in DNA: TGTGCCAGTTCCCCCGGCGGGAGGGCCGAAGAGCAGTACTTC. It translates to CASSPGGRAEEQYF. Supplemented by reference TRBV18 and TRBJ2-7, the full variable domain reads NAGVMQNPRHLVRRRGQEARLRCSPMKGHSHVYWYRQLPEEGLKFMVYLQKENIIDESGMPKERFSAEFPKEGPSILRIQQVVRGDSAAYFCASSPGGRAEEQYFGPGTRLTVT.

This rearrangement joins TRBV24-1 to TRBJ2-7; 14 nucleotides align to TRBD2. With V trimmed by 4 bases and J by 5 bases, 3 bases remained unmatched. There are 15 residues in the CDR3. Germline V gene sequence: CDR1 KGHDR, CDR2 SFDVKD. The CDR3 loop is CATSDRTSGRNEQYF. As DNA, the CDR3 is TGTGCCACCAGTGACCGGACTAGCGGGAGGAACGAGCAGTACTTC.

V is TRBV18 and J is TRBJ1-1; weak D call: TRBD1 (6 bases). The V end lost 3 bases, the J end lost 3 bases, and 14 bases lay between the germline ends. This CDR3 spans 15 amino acids. The V gene's germline CDR1 is KGHSH and CDR2 LQKENI. The CDR3 sequence is CASSPPGAGDTEAFF. For the CDR3, the DNA is TGTGCCAGCTCACCCCCCGGGGCAGGGGACACTGAAGCTTTCTTT.

The chain uses TRBV7-3 and TRBJ1-1; 7 nucleotides match TRBD1. This CDR3 spans 14 amino acids. The ends lost 3 bases at V and 3 bases at J; junction bases unmatched: 4. Germline V CDR1 and CDR2: SGHTA, FQGTGA. The CDR3 coding sequence is TGTGCCAGCAGCTTGACAGGGACGGACACTGAAGCTTTCTTT. Protein product: CASSLTGTDTEAFF.

CDR3 protein: CASSRLAAPYEQYF. The CDR3, as DNA: TGTGCCAGCAGCCGACTAGCGGCGCCATACGAGCAGTACTTC. The V gene is TRBV7-8, the J gene TRBJ2-7; 9 nucleotides match TRBD2. V lost 5 bases to trimming and J lost 4 bases; unmatched junction nucleotides: 6. This CDR3 has 14 amino acids. Germline V gene data show CDR1 as SGHVS and CDR2 as FQNEAQ.

This chain links TRBV24-1 with TRBJ2-7, with TRBD2 identical over 15 bases. The germline V gene has CDR1 KGHDR and CDR2 SFDVKD. The CDR3 contains 16 residues. Trimming cost V 1 base and J 7 bases; bases outside gene matches: 4. CDR3 residues: CATSDFLGLAGGEQYF. In nucleotides, the CDR3 is TGTGCCACCAGTGATTTTCTTGGACTAGCGGGAGGGGAGCAGTACTTC.

The V and J genes are TRBV5-1 and TRBJ1-2; 7 nucleotides match TRBD1. The CDR3 has 14 residues. CDR1 SGHRS and CDR2 YFSETQ come from the germline V gene. Trimming at V came to 4 bases and at J to 3 bases, leaving 6 bases not matched to a gene. The CDR3 sequence: CASSLRQGDYGYTF. The CDR3 DNA reads as TGCGCCAGCAGCCTTAGACAGGGTGACTATGGCTACACCTTC.

Here the CDR3 reads CASSLTGHREQFF. CDR3 coding DNA: TGTGCCAGCAGCTTAACCGGACATAGGGAGCAGTTCTTC. The rearrangement links TRBV7-3 to TRBJ2-1; maybe TRBD1 (5 bases). Germline values: CDR1 SGHTA, CDR2 FQGTGA. This CDR3 contains 13 residues. V gave up 0 bases and J gave up 10 bases, with 10 bases separating them.

The rearrangement uses TRBV5-1 and TRBJ2-7, with 12 bases that match TRBD1. Trimming cost V 3 bases and J 5 bases; bases outside gene matches: 9. Germline assignment: CDR1 SGHRS and CDR2 YFSETQ. The CDR3 spans 16 residues. The CDR3 loop reads CASSSLGQGARNEQYF. The CDR3 DNA sequence: TGCGCCAGCAGCTCCCTGGGACAGGGGGCCAGGAACGAGCAGTACTTC.

This sequence joins TRBV6-1 and TRBJ1-2, with D unresolved. V was trimmed by 2 bases and J by 14 bases, leaving 21 bases between them. The CDR3 extends over 14 amino acids. CDR1 is MNHNS, CDR2 SASEGT, per germline. The CDR3 bases are TGTGCCAGCAGTGAAAGGCGATCGGAGAGTCGGCAGACCTTC. It translates to CASSERRSESRQTF.

The CDR3 protein is CASSRNEMTTEAFF. In DNA, the CDR3 is TGCGCCAGCTCCCGAAACGAGATGACAACTGAAGCTTTCTTT. The chain employs TRBV5-1 and TRBJ1-1; D not certain. CDR3 length: 14 residues. Germline-derived CDR1 and CDR2 are SGHRS and YFSETQ. The V end lost 7 bases, the J end lost 5 bases, and 18 bases lay between the germline ends.

The chain has TRBV28 and TRBJ1-2; 9 bases are a match to TRBD1. In germline, CDR1 is MDHEN, CDR2 SYDVKM. V lost 6 bases and J lost 3; bases outside the gene matches: 2. The CDR3 covers 13 residues. The CDR3 loop is CASRQGADYGYTF. CDR3 in DNA: TGTGCCAGCAGACAGGGGGCGGACTATGGCTACACCTTC.

CDR3 amino acids: CASSSSGHLNTEAFF. In DNA, the CDR3 is TGTGCCAGCAGCTCGTCTGGACATTTGAACACTGAAGCTTTCTTT. This chain uses TRBV2 with TRBJ1-1; the D gene is possibly TRBD1 (5 bases). V lost 6 bases and J 0 bases, leaving 14 bases between the germline ends. In germline, CDR1 is SNHLY, CDR2 FYNNEI. The CDR3 length is 15 residues.

The V call is TRBV7-9, the J call TRBJ1-2, with a weak D call TRBD1 (6 bases). The CDR3 has 14 amino acids. Trimming cost V 5 bases and J 2 bases, with 12 bases left between them. CDR1 SEHNR and CDR2 FQNEAQ come from the germline V gene (reference sequence). The CDR3 is CASSPLQGNYGYTF. CDR3 DNA: TGTGCCAGCAGCCCACTACAGGGCAACTATGGCTACACCTTC.

J is TRBJ1-5 and V is TRBV19; 8 bases line up with TRBD1. Losses at the gene ends were 5 bases for V and 7 bases for J; bases not matched to a gene: 10. Germline loops: CDR1 LNHDA, CDR2 SQIVND (reference sequence). The CDR3 runs 15 residues. For the CDR3, the DNA is TGTGCCAGTAGTGCCGGACAGGGTATATACCAGCCCCAGCATTTT. Its protein is CASSAGQGIYQPQHF.

This clone was counted at least ten times. The chain uses TRBV6-5 and TRBJ1-1, with 7 bases that match TRBD1. Germline-derived CDR1 and CDR2 are MNHEY and SVGAGI. The CDR3 extends over 14 amino acids. The junction had 6 bases not matched to a gene; V was cut back by 6 bases and J by 2 bases. In DNA form, the CDR3 reads TGTGCCAGCAGGCGGGGACAGCCAAACACTGAAGCTTTCTTT. Translated: CASRRGQPNTEAFF.

This rearrangement joins TRBV28 to TRBJ1-6; 7 nucleotides line up with TRBD1. Germline CDR1 and CDR2: MDHEN and SYDVKM. CDR3 length: 15 amino acids. The V and J ends lost 4 bases and 9 bases, in that order; junction bases with no gene match: 9. This chain's CDR3 is CASSSLRQGSSPLHF. DNA for the CDR3: TGTGCCAGCAGTTCCCTAAGACAGGGTAGTTCACCCCTCCACTTT. Using reference TRBV28 and TRBJ1-6 for the parts outside the CDR3, the full variable domain is DVKVTQSSRYLVKRTGEKVFLECVQDMDHENMFWYRQDPGLGLRLIYFSYDVKMKEKGDIPEGYSVSREKKERFSLILESASTNQTSMYLCASSSLRQGSSPLHFGNGTRLTVT.

The chain joins TRBV2 to TRBJ1-5; TRBD1 aligns across 9 bases. Germline V lookup: CDR1 SNHLY, CDR2 FYNNEI. CDR3 length: 15 residues. After removal of 6 bases from V and 3 bases from J, the junction contained 6 bases not matched to a gene. The CDR3 spells CASRWTGEFNQPQHF. The CDR3 DNA sequence: TGTGCCAGCAGATGGACAGGGGAGTTCAATCAGCCCCAGCATTTT.

The CDR3 DNA sequence: TGCGCCAGCAGCTGGGGCGATTATGGCTACACCTTC. Translating gives CASSWGDYGYTF. This chain uses TRBV5-1 with TRBJ1-2; perhaps TRBD1 as D (5 bases). Trimming cost V 3 bases and J 5 bases, with 8 bases left between them. The CDR3 contains 12 residues. Germline CDR1 is SGHRS and CDR2 is YFSETQ.

V is TRBV6-5 and J is TRBJ2-7; 7 nucleotides agree with TRBD2. Trimming at V came to 4 bases and at J to 2 bases, leaving 8 bases not matched to a gene. CDR1 is MNHEY and CDR2 is SVGAGI in the germline V gene. CDR3 size: 15 residues. This CDR3 reads CASSLSRGETYEQYF. The CDR3, as DNA: TGTGCCAGCAGTTTGTCACGGGGGGAAACCTACGAGCAGTACTTC.

V is TRBV28 and J is TRBJ1-2, with 11 bases matching TRBD1. The germline V gene has CDR1 MDHEN and CDR2 SYDVKM. This CDR3 has 12 amino acids. The ends lost 7 bases at V and 8 bases at J; junction bases unmatched: 3. CDR3 coding DNA: TGTGCCAGCATGGACAGGGGGCGAGGCTACACCTTC. Amino acid sequence: CASMDRGRGYTF.

The genes are TRBV18 and TRBJ2-1, with TRBD2 as a possible D gene (5 bases). This CDR3 is 15 amino acids long. Trimming took off 1 base at V and 4 bases at J, with 11 bases between the two ends. CDR1 KGHSH and CDR2 LQKENI come from the germline V gene. The CDR3 protein is CASSPLGEYYNEQFF. The CDR3, as DNA: TGTGCCAGCTCACCACTGGGAGAATATTACAATGAGCAGTTCTTC.

This clone was observed a handful of times. This chain links TRBV9 with TRBJ2-1; perhaps TRBD2 as D (6 bases). Trimming took off 0 bases at V and 1 base at J, with 8 bases between the two ends. Germline V lookup: CDR1 SGDLS, CDR2 YYNGEE. The CDR3 has 15 residues. CDR3 protein: CASSVAAGSYNEQFF. CDR3 sequence (DNA): TGTGCCAGCAGCGTAGCTGCGGGGTCCTACAATGAGCAGTTCTTC.